What follows are 4 T cell receptor beta chains derived from one specimen sequenced in a study of T cells in Graves' hyperthyroidism and ophthalmopathy (dated by TCRdb to between 2018 and 2020). Receptors were amplified or captured by multiplex PCR. TCRdb records Illumina HiSeq 2000 as the sequencer. TCR beta CDR3 regions were amplified from RNA transcripts. The first round of RT-PCR for the TCR CDR3 was performed with the HTBI primer set and the Qiagen OneStep RT-PCR kit. TCRdb handled the public reads itself, with Q25 trimming in fastp and clone calling in MiXCR, and kept productive beta chains. Each record represents a unique CDR3 protein, reported with the most common genes and DNA among its rows. For this sample the table gives 500,000 to 800,000 distinct CDR3 sequences, of which about 14% were detected only once. The top ten clonotypes cover about an eighth of the sample. Sequencing used blood. The receptors shown here come from a woman aged 45 to 65 with Graves' ophthalmopathy.

Many counts were recorded for this clonotype. CDR3 bases: TGCAGCGTTGATAGCATTGAAGCTTTCTTT. This sequence encodes CSVDSIEAFF. This chain connects TRBV29-1 to TRBJ1-1; unclear D gene. The germline V and J ends were trimmed by 3 bases and 7 bases, with 6 bases remaining between them. This CDR3 has 10 residues. Looked up from germline, CDR1 is SQVTM and CDR2 is ANQGSEA.

This clonotype was recorded a few times. The V call is TRBV10-3, the J call TRBJ1-2; 12 bases align to TRBD1. V gave up 3 bases and J gave up 4 bases; unmatched junction bases: 9. Per germline, CDR1 ENHRY and CDR2 SYGVKD. The CDR3 covers 17 residues. This CDR3 is CAISDTGTGGDGYGYTF. The DNA of the CDR3 is TGTGCCATCAGTGATACCGGGACAGGGGGCGACGGCTATGGCTACACCTTC.

This clonotype was counted only a few times. The chain employs TRBV4-2 and TRBJ1-1; possibly TRBD1 for D (6 bases). The CDR3 spans 18 residues. Germline V gene data show CDR1 as LGHNA and CDR2 as YNFKEQ. Trimming took 5 bases from V and 3 from J, leaving 25 bases between them. The CDR3, as DNA: TGTGCCAGCAGCTCTAGCACAGGGATTCCGGGGAAGGACACTGAAGCTTTCTTT. Its protein product is CASSSSTGIPGKDTEAFF.

The V and J genes are TRBV28 and TRBJ2-4, with a possible D match to TRBD2 (6 bases). Germline V CDR1 and CDR2: MDHEN, SYDVKM. The CDR3 runs 15 residues. V lost 6 bases and J lost 1, with 13 bases in between. The CDR3 region is CASSYPGGAKNIQYF. In DNA, the CDR3 is TGTGCCAGCAGCTACCCCGGAGGGGCCAAAAACATTCAGTACTTC.